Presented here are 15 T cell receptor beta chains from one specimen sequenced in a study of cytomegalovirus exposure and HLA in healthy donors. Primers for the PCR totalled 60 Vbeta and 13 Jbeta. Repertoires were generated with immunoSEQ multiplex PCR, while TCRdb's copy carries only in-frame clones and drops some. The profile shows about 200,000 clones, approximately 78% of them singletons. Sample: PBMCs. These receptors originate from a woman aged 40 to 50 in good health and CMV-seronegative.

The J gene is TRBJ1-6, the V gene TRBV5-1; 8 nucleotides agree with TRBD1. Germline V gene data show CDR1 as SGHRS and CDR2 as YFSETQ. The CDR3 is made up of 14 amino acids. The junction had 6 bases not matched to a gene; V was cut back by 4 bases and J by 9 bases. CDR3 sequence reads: CASSTGQGGSPLHF. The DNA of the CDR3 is TGCGCCAGCAGCACCGGACAGGGAGGTTCACCCCTCCACTTT.

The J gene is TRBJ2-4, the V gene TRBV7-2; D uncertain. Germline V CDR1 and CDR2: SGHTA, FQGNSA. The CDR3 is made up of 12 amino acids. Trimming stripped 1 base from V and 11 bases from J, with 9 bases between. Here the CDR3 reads CASSLVPSLQYF. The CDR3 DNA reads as TGTGCCAGCAGCTTAGTCCCCTCCCTTCAGTACTTC.

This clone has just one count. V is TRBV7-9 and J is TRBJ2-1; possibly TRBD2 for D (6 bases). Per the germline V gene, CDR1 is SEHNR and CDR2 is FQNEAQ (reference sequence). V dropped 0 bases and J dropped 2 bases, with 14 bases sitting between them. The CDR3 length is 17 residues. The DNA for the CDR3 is TGTGCCAGCAGCTTAGCCCTAGCGACCCGGACCTACAATGAGCAGTTCTTC. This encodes CASSLALATRTYNEQFF.

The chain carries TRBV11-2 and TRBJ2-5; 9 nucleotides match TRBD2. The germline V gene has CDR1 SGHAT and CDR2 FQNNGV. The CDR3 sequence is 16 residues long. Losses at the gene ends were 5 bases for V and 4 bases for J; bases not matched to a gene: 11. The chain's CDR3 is CASSPEPLAGRETQYF. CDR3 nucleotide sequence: TGTGCCAGCAGCCCCGAACCACTAGCGGGTCGAGAGACCCAGTACTTC.

DNA for the CDR3: TGCGCCAGCAGCCAAGGATACGCAGGGTCATCCAATCAGCCCCAGCATTTT. Translated: CASSQGYAGSSNQPQHF. The V and J genes are TRBV4-1 and TRBJ1-5; a possible D gene is TRBD1 (5 bases). Germline values: CDR1 MGHRA, CDR2 YSYEKL. With 1 base removed from V and 3 bases from J, the gap between germline ends came to 16 bases. The CDR3 runs to 17 residues.

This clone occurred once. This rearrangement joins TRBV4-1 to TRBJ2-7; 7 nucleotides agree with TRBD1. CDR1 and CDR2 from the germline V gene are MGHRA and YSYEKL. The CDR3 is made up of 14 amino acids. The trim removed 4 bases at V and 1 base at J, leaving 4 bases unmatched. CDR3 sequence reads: CASSRQGRSYEQYF. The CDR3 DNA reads TGCGCCAGCAGCCGACAGGGACGGTCCTACGAGCAGTACTTC.

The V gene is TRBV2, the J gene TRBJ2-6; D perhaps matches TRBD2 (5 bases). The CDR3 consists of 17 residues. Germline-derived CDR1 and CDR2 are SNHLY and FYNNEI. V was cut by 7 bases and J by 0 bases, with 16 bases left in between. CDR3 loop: CASTAGSFYSGANVLTF. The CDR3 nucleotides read TGTGCCAGCACCGCGGGCAGCTTCTACTCTGGGGCCAACGTCCTGACTTTC.

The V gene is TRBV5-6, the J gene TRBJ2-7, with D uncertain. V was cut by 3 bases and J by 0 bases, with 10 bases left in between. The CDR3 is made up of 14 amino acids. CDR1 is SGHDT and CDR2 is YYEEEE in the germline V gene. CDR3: CASSWAGSSYEQYF. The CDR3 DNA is TGTGCCAGCAGCTGGGCCGGTAGCTCCTACGAGCAGTACTTC.

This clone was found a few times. The CDR3, as DNA: TGTGCCAGCAGTGAAGTGAAAGCCGTCTTAGAAGCTTTCTTT. It yields the protein CASSEVKAVLEAFF. This chain uses TRBV6-1 with TRBJ1-1; no reliable D call. Per the germline V gene, CDR1 is MNHNS and CDR2 is SASEGT. This CDR3 comprises 14 residues. V was clipped by 1 base and J by 8 bases, with 14 bases between them.

Here the CDR3 DNA reads TGTGCCTTCCCCACCTCGACTAGCGGGAGGCGCGAGCAGTACTTC. Its translation: CAFPTSTSGRREQYF. This chain connects TRBV30 to TRBJ2-7, with 13 bases that match TRBD2. V gave up 7 bases and J gave up 6 bases; unmatched junction bases: 12. This CDR3 is 15 amino acids long. Germline lookup yields CDR1 GTSNPN and CDR2 SVGIG (reference sequence).

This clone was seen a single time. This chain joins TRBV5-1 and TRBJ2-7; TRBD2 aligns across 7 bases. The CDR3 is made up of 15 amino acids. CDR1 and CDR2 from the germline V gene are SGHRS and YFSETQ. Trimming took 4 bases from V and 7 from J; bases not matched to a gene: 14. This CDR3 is CASSPSTSEAWEQYF. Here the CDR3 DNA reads TGCGCCAGCAGCCCCTCTACTAGCGAGGCTTGGGAGCAGTACTTC.

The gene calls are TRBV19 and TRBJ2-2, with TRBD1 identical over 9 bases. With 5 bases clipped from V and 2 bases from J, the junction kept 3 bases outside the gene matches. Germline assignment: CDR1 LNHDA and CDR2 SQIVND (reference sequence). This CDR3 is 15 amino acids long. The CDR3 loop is CASSSDRGNTGELFF. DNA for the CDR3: TGTGCCAGTAGTTCGGACAGGGGTAACACCGGGGAGCTGTTTTTT.

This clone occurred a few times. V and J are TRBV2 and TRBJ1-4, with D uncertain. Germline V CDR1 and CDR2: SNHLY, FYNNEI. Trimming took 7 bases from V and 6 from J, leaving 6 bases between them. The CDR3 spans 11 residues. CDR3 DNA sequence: TGTGCCAGCACCCTCTATGAAAAACTGTTTTTT. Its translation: CASTLYEKLFF. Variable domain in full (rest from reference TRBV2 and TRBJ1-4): EPEVTQTPSHQVTQMGQEVILRCVPISNHLYFYWYRQILGQKVEFLVSFYNNEISEKSEIFDDQFSVERPDGSNFTLKIRSTKLEDSAMYFCASTLYEKLFFGSGTQLSVL.

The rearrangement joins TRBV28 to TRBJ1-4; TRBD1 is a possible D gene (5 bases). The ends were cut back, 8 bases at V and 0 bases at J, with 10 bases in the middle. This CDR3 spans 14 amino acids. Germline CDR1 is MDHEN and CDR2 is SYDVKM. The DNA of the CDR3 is TGTGCCAGCTGCGGACACCCAACTAATGAAAAACTGTTTTTT. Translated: CASCGHPTNEKLFF.

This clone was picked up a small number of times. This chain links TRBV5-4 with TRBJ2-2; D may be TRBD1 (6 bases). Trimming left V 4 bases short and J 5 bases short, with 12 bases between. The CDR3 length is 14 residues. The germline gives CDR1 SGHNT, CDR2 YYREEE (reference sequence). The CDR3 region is CASSRTGTTGELFF. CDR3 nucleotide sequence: TGTGCCAGCAGCCGAACCGGGACAACCGGGGAGCTGTTTTTT.